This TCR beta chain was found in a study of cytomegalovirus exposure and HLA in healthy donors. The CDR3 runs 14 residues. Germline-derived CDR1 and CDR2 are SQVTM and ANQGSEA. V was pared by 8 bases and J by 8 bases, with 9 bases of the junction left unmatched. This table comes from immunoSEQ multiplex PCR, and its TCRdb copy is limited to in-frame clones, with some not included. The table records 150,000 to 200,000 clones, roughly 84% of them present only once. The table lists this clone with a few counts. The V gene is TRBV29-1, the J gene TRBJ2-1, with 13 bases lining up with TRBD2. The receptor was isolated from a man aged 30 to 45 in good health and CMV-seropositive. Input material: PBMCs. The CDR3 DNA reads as TGCAGCTCATCCGGGACTAGCGGGACCGATGAGCAGTTCTTC. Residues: CSSSGTSGTDEQFF.